This TCR beta chain was recorded in a study of blood T cell repertoires in COVID-19. Looking at the study overall: Whether acute or convalescent, the COVID-19 samples came from the United States, Italy and Spain. Sample material is recorded as cDNA or gDNA derived from T cells, B-cell-depleted T cells, or PBMCs.

The CDR3 sequence is 13 residues long. Trimming removed 4 bases at V and 8 bases at J, with 9 bases between. Germline lookup yields CDR1 SNHLY and CDR2 FYNNEI. As handled by the study authors: Estimates of nucleated cell counts were drawn from the amplification of reference gene primers. Here immunoSEQ multiplex PCR was the method, and the copy in TCRdb shows in-frame clones only, minus some. V and J calls and clone size come straight from that table; D and trimming were deduced from the DNA. This table holds 250,000 to 300,000 clones, 86% found once. Sequencing was performed on peripheral blood. The V call is TRBV2, the J call TRBJ1-6; D perhaps matches TRBD1 (5 bases). This receptor was identified in a man younger than 30 with active or convalescent COVID-19. The CDR3 here is CASSAGLDSPLHF. The DNA for the CDR3 is TGTGCCAGCAGTGCAGGGTTGGATTCACCCCTCCACTTT.